One sample yielded the 21 T cell receptor beta chains listed below, sequenced in a study of T cells after yellow fever vaccination. TCRdb redid the calling of the 5' RACE reads with MiXCR, one entry per CDR3 protein. Of approximately 300,000 distinct CDR3 sequences listed, about 10% were seen once; the top ten hold about 3.3%. Sequenced material: CD4+ T cells sorted from PBMCs, taken 45 days after the yellow fever booster vaccination. The receptors shown here come from a man aged 18-30 years who received the YFV17D yellow fever vaccine.

In its sample, this clonotype was seen a few times. CDR3 coding DNA: TGTGCCAGCAACCCCGTTGGGGGGTCCTATGGCTACACCTTC. Its translation is CASNPVGGSYGYTF. The rearrangement uses TRBV6-5 and TRBJ1-2, with D tentatively TRBD1 (5 bases). From germline, CDR1 is MNHEY and CDR2 SVGAGI. Trimming removed 7 bases at V and 4 bases at J, with 16 bases between. The CDR3 sequence is 14 residues long.

This clonotype came up many times. This sequence joins TRBV27 and TRBJ2-1; 11 nucleotides line up with TRBD1. V gave up 2 bases and J gave up 7 bases; unmatched junction bases: 10. There are 17 residues in the CDR3. The germline gives CDR1 MNHEY, CDR2 SMNVEV (reference sequence). The CDR3 is CASSLITGQGGLNEQFF. In DNA form, the CDR3 reads TGTGCCAGCAGTTTAATAACGGGACAGGGGGGACTAAATGAGCAGTTCTTC.

The sample holds many counts of this clonotype. The chain employs TRBV7-6 and TRBJ2-7, with a possible D match to TRBD2 (5 bases). The CDR3 is 13 residues long. Germline CDR1 SGHVS, CDR2 FNYEAQ. V was shortened by 5 bases and J by 2 bases, with 10 bases between the two germline ends. This CDR3 reads CASSRDLTYEQYF. The CDR3 nucleotides read TGTGCCAGCAGCCGGGATTTAACCTACGAGCAGTACTTC.

This chain uses TRBV29-1 with TRBJ2-1; D not resolved. Germline CDR1 is SQVTM and CDR2 is ANQGSEA. Trimming pared 7 bases from V and 2 bases from J, leaving 6 bases between. The CDR3 loop spans 11 amino acids. The CDR3 coding sequence is TGCAGCGCCTTTACCTACAATGAGCAGTTCTTC. Amino acid sequence: CSAFTYNEQFF.

V gene TRBV9 combines with J gene TRBJ1-1, with D possibly being TRBD1 (5 bases). The V end was cut by 6 bases, the J end by 0 bases, with 15 bases between. The CDR3 runs 15 residues. Germline V lookup: CDR1 SGDLS, CDR2 YYNGEE. For the CDR3, the DNA is TGTGCCAGCACCTTTGGGGGATCCATGAACACTGAAGCTTTCTTT. This encodes CASTFGGSMNTEAFF.

This chain links TRBV3-1 with TRBJ2-7; TRBD1 might be the D (6 bases). This CDR3 spans 13 amino acids. Germline CDR1 and CDR2: LGHDT and YNNKEL (reference sequence). V gave up 8 bases and J gave up 4 bases, with 15 bases separating them. DNA for the CDR3: TGTGCCAGCGGGTACAGGGTAAGGTACGAGCAGTACTTC. Translated: CASGYRVRYEQYF.

This clonotype has a handful of counts. The chain employs TRBV5-5 and TRBJ2-5; 14 bases map to TRBD2. This CDR3 is built from 18 residues. Germline CDR1 SGHKS, CDR2 YYEKEE (reference sequence). Trimming cost V 0 bases and J 4 bases; bases outside gene matches: 8. CDR3 nucleotide sequence: TGTGCCAGCAGCTTGGTGAGACTAGCGGGGGGGAGTCGAGAGACCCAGTACTTC. Protein: CASSLVRLAGGSRETQYF. Combining the CDR3 with reference TRBV5-5 and TRBJ2-5 gives the whole variable domain DAGVTQSPTHLIKTRGQQVTLRCSPISGHKSVSWYQQVLGQGPQFIFQYYEKEERGRGNFPDRFSARQFPNYSSELNVNALLLGDSALYLCASSLVRLAGGSRETQYFGPGTRLLVL.

The sample holds a few counts of this clonotype. The chain combines TRBV5-1 with TRBJ2-5; D remains ambiguous. This CDR3 is 15 amino acids long. Germline CDR1 and CDR2: SGHRS and YFSETQ. V shed 1 base and J shed 3 bases, with 13 bases lying between them. In DNA, the CDR3 is TGCGCCAGCAGCTTGATTCCTACATTCGAAGAGACCCAGTACTTC. This gives the protein CASSLIPTFEETQYF.

The J gene is TRBJ2-7, the V gene TRBV6-2 or TRBV6-3; the match to TRBD2 covers 8 bases. V was clipped by 2 bases and J by 0 bases; unmatched bases: 9. In germline, CDR1 is MNHEY, CDR2 SVGEGT. The CDR3 extends over 17 amino acids. The CDR3 sequence: CASSYTLWSGGSYEQYV. The DNA of the CDR3 is TGTGCCAGCAGTTACACCCTCTGGAGCGGGGGCTCCTACGAGCAGTACGTC.

This clonotype was counted at least ten times. V and J are TRBV25-1 and TRBJ1-2; the match to TRBD1 covers 8 bases. The CDR3 extends over 19 amino acids. V shed 2 bases and J 7 bases; nucleotides not matched to a gene: 21. Germline V lookup: CDR1 MGHDK, CDR2 SYGVNS. CDR3 loop: CASSENSPIPPRGLSGYTF. CDR3 DNA: TGTGCCAGCAGTGAAAATTCCCCCATCCCCCCCAGGGGGCTGAGTGGCTACACCTTC.

The genes are TRBV7-2 and TRBJ2-5; the D call may be TRBD1 or TRBD2 (6 bases each). Germline V gene sequence: CDR1 SGHTA, CDR2 FQGNSA. The CDR3 contains 18 residues. V was shortened by 1 base and J by 4 bases, with 22 bases between the two germline ends. This CDR3 reads CASSLGGGAGTARETQYF. The CDR3 bases are TGTGCCAGCAGCTTAGGTGGGGGCGCGGGAACTGCAAGAGAGACCCAGTACTTC.

This clonotype was seen a few times. The rearrangement uses TRBV19 and TRBJ2-2; TRBD1 aligns across 11 bases. From germline, CDR1 is LNHDA and CDR2 SQIVND (reference sequence). V lost 5 bases, J lost 7 bases, and 6 bases stayed unmatched. The CDR3 runs to 15 residues. The CDR3 nucleotides read TGTGCCAGTAGTGTGGGACAGGGGGTGATCGGGGAGCTGTTTTTT. Amino acid sequence: CASSVGQGVIGELFF.

This clonotype was counted only a few times. CDR3 nucleotides: TGTGCTAGTGGTTTGGAGACTGCCTACAATGAGCAGTTCTTC. Protein product: CASGLETAYNEQFF. The chain links TRBV12-5 to TRBJ2-1; D gene uncertain. The CDR3 is made up of 14 amino acids. The V end was cut by 1 base, the J end by 2 bases, with 6 bases between. From germline, CDR1 is LGHNT and CDR2 FRNRAP. Using reference TRBV12-5 and TRBJ2-1 for the parts outside the CDR3, the full variable domain is DARVTQTPRHKVTEMGQEVTMRCQPILGHNTVFWYRQTMMQGLELLAYFRNRAPLDDSGMPKDRFSAEMPDATLATLKIQPSEPRDSAVYFCASGLETAYNEQFFGPGTRLTVL.

This clonotype was seen more than once but under ten times. The V call is TRBV3-1, the J call TRBJ1-1, with D possibly TRBD1 on 5 matching bases. Per the germline V gene, CDR1 is LGHDT and CDR2 is YNNKEL (reference sequence). Trimming removed 6 bases at V and 7 bases at J, with 15 bases between. There are 13 residues in the CDR3. CDR3 in DNA: TGTGCCAGCAGTCCCCGCCTGGGGGATGAAGCTTTCTTT. Translation gives CASSPRLGDEAFF.

This clonotype is classed as medium-sized. The CDR3 sequence: CASSSTGNTQYF. DNA for the CDR3: TGTGCCAGCAGCTCAACGGGAAATACGCAGTATTTT. The rearrangement links TRBV7-2 to TRBJ2-3; the D gene is possibly TRBD2 (5 bases). Germline-derived CDR1 and CDR2 are SGHTA and FQGNSA. Deletions cut 4 bases from V and 7 bases from J, with 9 bases between. The CDR3 is made up of 12 amino acids.

This chain joins TRBV6-6 and TRBJ1-1; D is unresolved. The CDR3 is 14 amino acids. The germline V gene has CDR1 MNHNY and CDR2 SVGAGI (reference sequence). The ends were cut back, 6 bases at V and 8 bases at J, with 19 bases in the middle. CDR3 DNA sequence: TGTGCCAGCAGAGAAACAGAGGGTCTGACCGAAGCTTTCTTT. Translated, it gives CASRETEGLTEAFF.

J is TRBJ1-5 and V is TRBV5-1; D may be TRBD1 (5 bases). CDR3 length equals 13 residues. V lost 7 bases and J 3 bases, leaving 11 bases between the germline ends. Germline CDR1 and CDR2: SGHRS and YFSETQ. The CDR3 here is CASRLGDNQPQHF. The CDR3 bases are TGCGCCAGCCGTTTAGGGGACAATCAGCCCCAGCATTTT.

This rearrangement joins TRBV4-3 to TRBJ2-3; no definite D call. The CDR3 extends over 15 amino acids. Germline V CDR1 and CDR2: LGHNA, YSLEER. The ends were cut back, 6 bases at V and 3 bases at J, with 16 bases in the middle. CDR3 sequence: CASRERPEYTDTQYF. CDR3 DNA sequence: TGCGCCAGCAGGGAAAGACCCGAATATACAGATACGCAGTATTTT.

This chain joins TRBV12-3 or TRBV12-4 and TRBJ1-2; 7 bases fit TRBD1. The CDR3 is made up of 14 amino acids. Losses at the gene ends were 1 base for V and 6 bases for J; bases not matched to a gene: 5. The DNA of the CDR3 is TGTGCCAGCAGTTTAGGACAGGGTTCCCATGGCTACACCTTC. Translating gives CASSLGQGSHGYTF.

The V call is TRBV7-2, the J call TRBJ2-7, with a weak D call TRBD2 (7 bases). Germline V lookup: CDR1 SGHTA, CDR2 FQGNSA. The CDR3 covers 15 residues. Trimming removed 0 bases at V and 4 bases at J, with 13 bases between. The CDR3 sequence: CASSLAGGGGYEQYF. The CDR3 DNA is TGTGCCAGCAGCTTAGCGGGCGGGGGCGGTTACGAGCAGTACTTC.

This clonotype was counted a few times. CDR3 DNA sequence: TGTGCCAGCAGCTTCTCGGGACAGGGGGCCTACGAGCAGTACGTC. Protein product: CASSFSGQGAYEQYV. The rearrangement links TRBV5-5 to TRBJ2-7; 11 positions agree with TRBD1. CDR1 and CDR2 from the germline V gene are SGHKS and YYEKEE (reference sequence). The CDR3 extends over 15 amino acids. Trimming removed 2 bases from V and 2 bases from J; junction bases left unmatched: 3.